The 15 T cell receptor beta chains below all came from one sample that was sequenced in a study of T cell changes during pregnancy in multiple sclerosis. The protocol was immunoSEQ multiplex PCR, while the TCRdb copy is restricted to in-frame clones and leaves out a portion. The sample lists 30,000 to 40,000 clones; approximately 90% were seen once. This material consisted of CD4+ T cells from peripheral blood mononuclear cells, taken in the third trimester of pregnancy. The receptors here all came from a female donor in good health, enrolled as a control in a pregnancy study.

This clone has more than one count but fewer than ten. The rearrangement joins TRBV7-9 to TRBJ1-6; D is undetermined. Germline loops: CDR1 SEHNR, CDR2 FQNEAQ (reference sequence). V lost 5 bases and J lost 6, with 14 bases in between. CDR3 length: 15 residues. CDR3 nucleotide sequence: TGTGCCAGCAGCCCCGGGGAGACGGGTAATTCACCCCTCCACTTT. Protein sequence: CASSPGETGNSPLHF.

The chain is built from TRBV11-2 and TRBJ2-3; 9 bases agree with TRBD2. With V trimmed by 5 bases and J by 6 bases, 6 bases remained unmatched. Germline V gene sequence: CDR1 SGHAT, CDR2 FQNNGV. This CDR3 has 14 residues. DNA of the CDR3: TGTGCCAGCAGCGTGCGGGGGGGCCTCGATACGCAGTATTTT. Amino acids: CASSVRGGLDTQYF.

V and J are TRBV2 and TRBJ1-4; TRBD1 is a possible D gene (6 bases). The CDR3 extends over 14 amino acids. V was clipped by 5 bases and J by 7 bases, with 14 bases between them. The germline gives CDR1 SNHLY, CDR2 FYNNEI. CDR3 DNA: TGTGCCAGCAGTATCGGACAGTTTAGTGAAAAACTGTTTTTT. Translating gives CASSIGQFSEKLFF. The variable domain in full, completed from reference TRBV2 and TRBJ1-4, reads EPEVTQTPSHQVTQMGQEVILRCVPISNHLYFYWYRQILGQKVEFLVSFYNNEISEKSEIFDDQFSVERPDGSNFTLKIRSTKLEDSAMYFCASSIGQFSEKLFFGSGTQLSVL.

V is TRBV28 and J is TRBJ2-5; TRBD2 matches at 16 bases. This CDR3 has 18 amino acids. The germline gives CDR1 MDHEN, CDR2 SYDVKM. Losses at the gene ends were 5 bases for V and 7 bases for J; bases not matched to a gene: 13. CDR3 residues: CASSTPGLAGGGAGTQYF. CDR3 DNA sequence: TGTGCCAGCAGTACGCCGGGACTAGCGGGGGGGGGAGCCGGGACCCAGTACTTC.

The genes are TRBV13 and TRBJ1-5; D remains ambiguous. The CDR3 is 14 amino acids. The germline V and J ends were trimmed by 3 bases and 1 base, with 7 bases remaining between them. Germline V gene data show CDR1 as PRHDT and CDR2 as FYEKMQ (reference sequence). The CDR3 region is CASSFRRSNQPQHF. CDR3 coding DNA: TGTGCCAGCAGCTTCAGGAGGAGCAATCAGCCCCAGCATTTT.

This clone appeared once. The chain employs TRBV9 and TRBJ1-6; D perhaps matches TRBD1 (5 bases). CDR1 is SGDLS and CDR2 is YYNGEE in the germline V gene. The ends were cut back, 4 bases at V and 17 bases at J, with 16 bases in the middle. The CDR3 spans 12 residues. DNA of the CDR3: TGTGCCAGCAGCCCCTCTGGGGGGGAGATCCACTTT. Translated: CASSPSGGEIHF.

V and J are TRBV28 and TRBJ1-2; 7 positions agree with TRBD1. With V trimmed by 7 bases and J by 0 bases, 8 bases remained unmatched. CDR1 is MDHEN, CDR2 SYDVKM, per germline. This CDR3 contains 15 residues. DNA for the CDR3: TGTGCCAGCACCCCGCGGGACAGAACTAACTATGGCTACACCTTC. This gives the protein CASTPRDRTNYGYTF.

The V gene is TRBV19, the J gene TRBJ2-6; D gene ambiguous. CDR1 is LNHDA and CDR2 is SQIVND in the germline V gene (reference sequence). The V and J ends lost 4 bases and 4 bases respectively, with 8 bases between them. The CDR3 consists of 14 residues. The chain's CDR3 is CASSKRSGANVLTF. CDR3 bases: TGTGCCAGTAGTAAGCGCTCAGGGGCCAACGTCCTGACTTTC.

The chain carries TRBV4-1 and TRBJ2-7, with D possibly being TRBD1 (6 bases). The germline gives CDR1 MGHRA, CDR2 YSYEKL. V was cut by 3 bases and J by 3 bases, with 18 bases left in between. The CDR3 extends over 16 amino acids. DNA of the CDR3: TGCGCCAGCAGCCACTCGACCCGGACAGCTTTCTACGAGCAGTACTTC. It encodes CASSHSTRTAFYEQYF.

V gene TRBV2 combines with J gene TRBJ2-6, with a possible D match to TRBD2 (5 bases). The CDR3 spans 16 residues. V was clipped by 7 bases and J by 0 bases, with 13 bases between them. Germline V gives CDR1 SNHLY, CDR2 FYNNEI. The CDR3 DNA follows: TGTGCCAGCAAGCGGACCTCTGACTCTGGGGCCAACGTCCTGACTTTC. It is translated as CASKRTSDSGANVLTF.

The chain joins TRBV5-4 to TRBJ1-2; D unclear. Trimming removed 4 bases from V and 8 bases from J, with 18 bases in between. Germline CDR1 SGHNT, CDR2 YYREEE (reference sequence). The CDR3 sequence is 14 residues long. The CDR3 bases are TGTGCCAGCAGCCCTATGGCGGCCCCCTCCGGCTACACCTTC. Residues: CASSPMAAPSGYTF.

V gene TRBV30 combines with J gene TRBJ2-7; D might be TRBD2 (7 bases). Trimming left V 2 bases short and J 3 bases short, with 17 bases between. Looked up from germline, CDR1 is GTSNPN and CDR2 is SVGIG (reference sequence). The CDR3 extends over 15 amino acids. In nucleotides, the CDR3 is TGTGCCTGGAGTATTAAAGGGGGGGTCGTCTACGAGCAGTACTTC. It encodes CAWSIKGGVVYEQYF.

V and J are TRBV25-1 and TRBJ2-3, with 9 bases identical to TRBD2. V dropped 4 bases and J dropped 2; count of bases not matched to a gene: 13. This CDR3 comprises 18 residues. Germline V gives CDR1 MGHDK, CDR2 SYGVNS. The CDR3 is CASSGDGIGTSFTDTQYF. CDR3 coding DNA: TGTGCCAGCAGTGGGGACGGGATCGGGACTAGCTTCACAGATACGCAGTATTTT.

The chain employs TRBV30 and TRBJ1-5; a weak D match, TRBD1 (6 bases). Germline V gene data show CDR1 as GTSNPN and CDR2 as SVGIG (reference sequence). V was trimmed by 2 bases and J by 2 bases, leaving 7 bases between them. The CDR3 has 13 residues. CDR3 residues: CAWSKGGNQPQHF. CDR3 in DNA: TGTGCCTGGAGTAAGGGGGGCAATCAGCCCCAGCATTTT.

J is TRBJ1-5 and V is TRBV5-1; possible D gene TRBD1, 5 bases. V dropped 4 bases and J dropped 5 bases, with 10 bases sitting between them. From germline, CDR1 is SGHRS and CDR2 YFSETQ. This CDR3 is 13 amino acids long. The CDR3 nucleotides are TGCGCCAGCAGCCGGGGGGGGGATCAGCCCCAGCATTTT. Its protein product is CASSRGGDQPQHF. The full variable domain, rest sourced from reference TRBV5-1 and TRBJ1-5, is KAGVTQTPRYLIKTRGQQVTLSCSPISGHRSVSWYQQTPGQGLQFLFEYFSETQRNKGNFPGRFSGRQFSNSRSEMNVSTLELGDSALYLCASSRGGDQPQHFGDGTRLSIL.